A selection of T cell receptor beta chains follows, all from one sample in a study of T cell changes during pregnancy in multiple sclerosis. The repertoire was sequenced with immunoSEQ multiplex PCR; TCRdb's copy has only in-frame clones and lacks some. Here the sample spans about 27,000 clones, 89% being singletons. Here the sequenced sample was CD8+ T cells from peripheral blood mononuclear cells, taken in the second trimester of pregnancy. The receptors here all came from a female donor with multiple sclerosis, enrolled in a pregnancy study. Each CDR3 is given with its conserved first and last residue. Each record gives: CDR3 protein, CDR3 DNA, V gene, D gene, J gene, clone size. A D gene is named only where the DNA matches it firmly. Some rows have no size entry. The others give once, few or many, or a class for an expanded clone.

CDR3aa: CASSPQVSSGNTIYF
CDR3nt: TGTGCCAGCAGCCCCCAGGTGAGCTCTGGAAACACCATATATTTT
v_gene: TRBV5-6
d_gene: .
j_gene: TRBJ1-3
abundance: .

CDR3aa: CASSLAQGAPTDTQYF
CDR3nt: TGTGCCAGCAGCTTAGCTCAGGGGGCCCCCACAGATACGCAGTATTTT
v_gene: TRBV7-9
d_gene: TRBD1
j_gene: TRBJ2-3
abundance: .

CDR3aa: CASSLDEGETQYF
CDR3nt: TGTGCCAGCAGCCTCGACGAGGGCGAGACCCAGTACTTC
v_gene: TRBV28
d_gene: .
j_gene: TRBJ2-5
abundance: .

CDR3aa: CASSDGQLSYNEQFF
CDR3nt: TGTGCCAGCAGCGATGGACAACTCTCCTACAATGAGCAGTTCTTC
v_gene: TRBV7-9
d_gene: .
j_gene: TRBJ2-1
abundance: .

CDR3aa: CASSLWGAQDGYTF
CDR3nt: TGTGCCAGCAGTTTATGGGGGGCCCAGGATGGCTACACCTTC
v_gene: TRBV28
d_gene: .
j_gene: TRBJ1-2
abundance: .

CDR3aa: CASSLTTTGNTYGYTF
CDR3nt: TGTGCCAGCAGTCTAACCACGACAGGGAATACATATGGCTACACCTTC
v_gene: TRBV28
d_gene: TRBD1
j_gene: TRBJ1-2
abundance: .

CDR3aa: CASSFPPSATGELFF
CDR3nt: TGCGCCAGCAGCTTCCCGCCTAGCGCCACCGGGGAGCTGTTTTTT
v_gene: TRBV5-1
d_gene: .
j_gene: TRBJ2-2
abundance: .

CDR3aa: CASSQEPGDTQYF
CDR3nt: TGTGCCAGCAGCCAAGAGCCGGGAGATACGCAGTATTTT
v_gene: TRBV7-9
d_gene: .
j_gene: TRBJ2-3
abundance: .

CDR3aa: CASSNREPQETQYF
CDR3nt: TGTGCCAGCAGTAACCGGGAACCTCAAGAGACCCAGTACTTC
v_gene: TRBV6-5
d_gene: .
j_gene: TRBJ2-5
abundance: .

CDR3aa: CASSPEGQNEKLFF
CDR3nt: TGTGCCAGCAGCCCAGAGGGACAGAATGAAAAACTGTTTTTT
v_gene: TRBV5-4
d_gene: TRBD1
j_gene: TRBJ1-4
abundance: once

CDR3aa: CASSTGLAVAYEQYF
CDR3nt: TGTGCCAGTAGTACAGGACTAGCGGTAGCCTACGAGCAGTACTTC
v_gene: TRBV19
d_gene: TRBD2
j_gene: TRBJ2-7
abundance: .

CDR3aa: CASSQAGVYQPQHF
CDR3nt: TGTGCCAGCAGCCAGGCAGGGGTCTATCAGCCCCAGCATTTT
v_gene: TRBV27
d_gene: .
j_gene: TRBJ1-5
abundance: once

CDR3aa: CASSIGTRGTNEQFF
CDR3nt: TGTGCCAGTAGTATAGGGACAAGGGGGACGAATGAGCAGTTCTTC
v_gene: TRBV19
d_gene: .
j_gene: TRBJ2-1
abundance: .

CDR3aa: CASSIDSRTGAGANVLTF
CDR3nt: TGTGCCAGTAGTATAGACTCTCGGACAGGGGCTGGGGCCAACGTCCTGACTTTC
v_gene: TRBV19
d_gene: TRBD1
j_gene: TRBJ2-6
abundance: few

CDR3aa: CSVEVGTSGPYNEQFF
CDR3nt: TGCAGCGTTGAAGTCGGGACTAGCGGACCCTACAATGAGCAGTTCTTC
v_gene: TRBV29-1
d_gene: TRBD2
j_gene: TRBJ2-1
abundance: .

CDR3aa: CASSIGSGSYNEQFF
CDR3nt: TGTGCCAGTAGTATAGGGTCGGGTTCCTACAATGAGCAGTTCTTC
v_gene: TRBV19
d_gene: .
j_gene: TRBJ2-1
abundance: .

CDR3aa: CATSRDSTDTQYF
CDR3nt: TGTGCCACCAGCAGGGACTCAACCGATACGCAGTATTTT
v_gene: TRBV15
d_gene: .
j_gene: TRBJ2-3
abundance: .

CDR3aa: CASSPSGSVYNEQFF
CDR3nt: TGTGCCAGCAGTCCCAGCGGGAGCGTGTACAATGAGCAGTTCTTC
v_gene: TRBV7-9
d_gene: TRBD2
j_gene: TRBJ2-1
abundance: .

CDR3aa: CASSLTRARTEAFF
CDR3nt: TGTGCCAGCAGTTTAACGAGGGCGAGGACTGAAGCTTTCTTT
v_gene: TRBV28
d_gene: .
j_gene: TRBJ1-1
abundance: .

CDR3aa: CASSLTSRGVINEQFF
CDR3nt: TGTGCCAGCAGCTTAACTAGCAGAGGGGTCATTAATGAGCAGTTCTTC
v_gene: TRBV11-2
d_gene: .
j_gene: TRBJ2-1
abundance: .

CDR3aa: CASSLEFRDRSIEKLFF
CDR3nt: TGTGCCAGCAGCTTAGAATTTCGGGACAGGTCGATTGAAAAACTGTTTTTT
v_gene: TRBV7-9
d_gene: TRBD1
j_gene: TRBJ1-4
abundance: once

CDR3aa: CASSPLGGIYNEQFF
CDR3nt: TGTGCCAGCTCACCACTTGGGGGGATTTACAATGAGCAGTTCTTC
v_gene: TRBV18
d_gene: .
j_gene: TRBJ2-1
abundance: .

CDR3aa: CSVETGDSNQPQHF
CDR3nt: TGCAGCGTTGAAACAGGGGATAGCAATCAGCCCCAGCATTTT
v_gene: TRBV29-1
d_gene: TRBD1
j_gene: TRBJ1-5
abundance: .

CDR3aa: CASSSRLAGGTQYF
CDR3nt: TGTGCCAGCAGCTCCCGACTAGCGGGAGGGACCCAGTACTTC
v_gene: TRBV5-6
d_gene: TRBD2
j_gene: TRBJ2-5
abundance: .

CDR3aa: CASSSGIYGHEQYF
CDR3nt: TGTGCCAGCAGTTCGGGAATCTATGGCCACGAGCAGTACTTC
v_gene: TRBV28
d_gene: .
j_gene: TRBJ2-7
abundance: .

CDR3aa: CASSGLASYNEQFF
CDR3nt: TGTGCCAGCAGCGGACTAGCGAGCTACAATGAGCAGTTCTTC
v_gene: TRBV7-8
d_gene: TRBD2
j_gene: TRBJ2-1
abundance: .

CDR3aa: CASSLVGSAGITEAFF
CDR3nt: TGTGCCAGCAGCTTAGTAGGCTCCGCGGGGATCACTGAAGCTTTCTTT
v_gene: TRBV7-6
d_gene: .
j_gene: TRBJ1-1
abundance: once

CDR3aa: CASSFAGQGDGYTF
CDR3nt: TGTGCCAGCAGTTTTGCCGGACAGGGAGATGGCTACACCTTC
v_gene: TRBV27
d_gene: TRBD1
j_gene: TRBJ1-2
abundance: few